This TCR beta chain was identified during a study of blood T cell repertoires in COVID-19. Study overall: COVID-19 samples from acute and convalescent phases originated in the United States, Italy and Spain. The cDNA or gDNA used as material had been derived from T cells, B-cell-depleted T cells, or PBMCs.

CDR1 KGHSH and CDR2 LQKENI come from the germline V gene. Losses at the gene ends were 2 bases for V and 5 bases for J; bases not matched to a gene: 9. The CDR3 sequence is 16 residues long. Using immunoSEQ multiplex PCR, the repertoire was profiled, and TCRdb retains in-frame clones only, with some absent. The sample lists roughly 450,000 clones, roughly 91% occurring once. What was sequenced was PBMCs or T cells enriched from blood (not recorded which). The chain combines TRBV18 with TRBJ2-7, with 10 bases lining up with TRBD2. This TCR was sampled from a young man who had recovered from COVID-19. CDR3 residues: CASSPWLAGETNEQYF. CDR3 nucleotide sequence: TGTGCCAGCTCACCATGGCTAGCGGGAGAGACCAACGAGCAGTACTTC.